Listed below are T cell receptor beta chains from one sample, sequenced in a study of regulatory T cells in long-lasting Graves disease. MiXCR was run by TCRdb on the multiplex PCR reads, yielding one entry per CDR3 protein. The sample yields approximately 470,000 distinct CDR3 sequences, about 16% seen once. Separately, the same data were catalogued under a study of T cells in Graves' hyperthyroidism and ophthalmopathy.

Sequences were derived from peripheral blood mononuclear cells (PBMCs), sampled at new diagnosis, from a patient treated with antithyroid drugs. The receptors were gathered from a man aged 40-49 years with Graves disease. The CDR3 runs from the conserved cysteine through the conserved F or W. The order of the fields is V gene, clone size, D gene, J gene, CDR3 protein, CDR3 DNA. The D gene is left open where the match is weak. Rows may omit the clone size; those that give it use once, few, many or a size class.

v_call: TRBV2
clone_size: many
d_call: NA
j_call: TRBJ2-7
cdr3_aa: CASSGRAPYF
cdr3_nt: TGTGCCAGCAGTGGGAGGGCCCCGTACTTC

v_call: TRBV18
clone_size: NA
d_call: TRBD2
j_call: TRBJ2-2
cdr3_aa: CASSPDRTSEWATGELFF
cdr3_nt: TGTGCCAGCTCACCCGATCGGACTAGCGAGTGGGCCACCGGGGAGCTGTTTTTT

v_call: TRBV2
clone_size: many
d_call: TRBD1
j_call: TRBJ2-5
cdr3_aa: CASSEGGTGEGQYF
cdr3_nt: TGTGCCAGCAGTGAAGGTGGGACAGGGGAGGGCCAGTACTTC

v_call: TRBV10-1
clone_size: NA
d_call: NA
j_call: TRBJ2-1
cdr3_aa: CASSDLGRANYNEQFF
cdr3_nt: TGCGCCAGCAGTGATTTAGGCAGGGCTAACTACAATGAGCAGTTCTTC

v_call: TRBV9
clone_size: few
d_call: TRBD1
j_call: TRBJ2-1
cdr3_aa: CASSVAGQGGWQFF
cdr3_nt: TGTGCCAGCAGCGTAGCCGGACAGGGGGGGTGGCAGTTCTTC

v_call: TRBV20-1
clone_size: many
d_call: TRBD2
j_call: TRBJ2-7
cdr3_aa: CSARGLAGGYEQYF
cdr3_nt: TGCAGTGCTAGGGGGCTAGCGGGAGGTTACGAGCAGTACTTC

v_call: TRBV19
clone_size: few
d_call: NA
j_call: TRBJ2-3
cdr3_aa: CASSIARDWRTDTQYF
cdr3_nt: TGTGCCAGTAGTATAGCCCGGGACTGGCGCACAGATACGCAGTATTTT

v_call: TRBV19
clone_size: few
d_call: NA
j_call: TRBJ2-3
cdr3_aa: CASSVQGSAQYF
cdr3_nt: TGTGCCAGTAGTGTACAGGGTAGCGCGCAGTATTTT

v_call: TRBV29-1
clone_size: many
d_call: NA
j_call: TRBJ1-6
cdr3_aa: CSVVEGPGSPLHF
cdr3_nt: TGCAGCGTTGTTGAGGGTCCGGGGTCACCCCTCCACTTT

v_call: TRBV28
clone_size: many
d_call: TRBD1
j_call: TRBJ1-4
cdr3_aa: CASSYETGGNEKLFF
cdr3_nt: TGTGCCAGCAGTTATGAGACAGGGGGTAATGAAAAACTGTTTTTT

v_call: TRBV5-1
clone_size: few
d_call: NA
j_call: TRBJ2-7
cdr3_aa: CASSLGSESSYEQYF
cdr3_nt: TGCGCCAGCAGCTTGGGGAGCGAAAGCTCCTACGAGCAGTACTTC

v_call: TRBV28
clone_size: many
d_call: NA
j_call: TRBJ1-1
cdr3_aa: CASSLQRGRNTEAFF
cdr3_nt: TGTGCCAGCAGTTTACAAAGAGGGAGGAACACTGAAGCTTTCTTT

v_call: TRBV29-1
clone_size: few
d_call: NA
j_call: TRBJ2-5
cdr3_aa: CSVDLWGGETQYF
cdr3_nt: TGCAGCGTTGATCTTTGGGGTGGAGAGACCCAGTACTTC

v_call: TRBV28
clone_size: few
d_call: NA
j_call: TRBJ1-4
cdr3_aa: CASSTGDRDEEKLFF
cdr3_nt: TGTGCCAGCAGTACCGGGGACCGGGACGAGGAAAAACTGTTTTTT

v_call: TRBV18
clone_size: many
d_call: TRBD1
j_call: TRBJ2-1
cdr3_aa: CASSSGQGAGNEQFF
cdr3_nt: TGTGCCAGCTCCTCCGGGCAGGGGGCTGGGAATGAGCAGTTCTTC

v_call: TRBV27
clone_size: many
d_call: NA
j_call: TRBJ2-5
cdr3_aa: CASSRVRMGEETQYF
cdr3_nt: TGTGCCAGCAGTCGCGTTCGGATGGGGGAAGAGACCCAGTACTTC

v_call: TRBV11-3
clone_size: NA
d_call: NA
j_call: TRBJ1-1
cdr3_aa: CASSLRRLAQVNTEAFF
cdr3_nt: TGTGCCAGCAGCTTAAGGCGGCTGGCTCAAGTGAACACTGAAGCTTTCTTT

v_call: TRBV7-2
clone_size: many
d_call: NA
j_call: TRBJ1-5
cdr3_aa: CASSLDRRGPSNQPQHF
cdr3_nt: TGTGCCAGCAGCTTAGACCGACGGGGACCTAGCAATCAGCCCCAGCATTTT

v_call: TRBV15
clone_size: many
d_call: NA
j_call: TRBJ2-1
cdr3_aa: CATSRVARGYYNEQFF
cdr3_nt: TGTGCCACCAGCAGAGTTGCTAGAGGGTACTACAATGAGCAGTTCTTC

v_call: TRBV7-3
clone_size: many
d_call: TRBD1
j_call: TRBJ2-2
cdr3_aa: CASSSYRGPNTGELFF
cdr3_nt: TGTGCCAGCAGCTCGTACAGGGGCCCGAACACCGGGGAGCTGTTTTTT

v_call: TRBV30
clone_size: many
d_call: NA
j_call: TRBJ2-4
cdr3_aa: CAWRTQGRGDIQYF
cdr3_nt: TGTGCCTGGAGGACACAAGGAAGGGGGGACATTCAGTACTTC

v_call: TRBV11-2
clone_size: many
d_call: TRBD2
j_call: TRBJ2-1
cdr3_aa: CASIRGTSGRNEQFF
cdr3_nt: TGTGCCAGCATCCGGGGGACTAGCGGGAGGAATGAGCAGTTCTTC

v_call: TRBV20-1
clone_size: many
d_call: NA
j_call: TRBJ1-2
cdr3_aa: CSARERTAYGYTF
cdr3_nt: TGCAGTGCTAGAGAGAGGACAGCCTATGGCTACACCTTC

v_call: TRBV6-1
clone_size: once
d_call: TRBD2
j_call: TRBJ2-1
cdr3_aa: CASKLAGVWFEQFF
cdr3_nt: TGTGCCAGCAAACTAGCGGGAGTTTGGTTTGAGCAGTTCTTC

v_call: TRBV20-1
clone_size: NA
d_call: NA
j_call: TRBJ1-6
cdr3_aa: CSAPLGRTSGHRYNSPLHF
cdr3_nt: TGCAGTGCTCCACTGGGGAGGACCTCAGGGCATCGATATAATTCACCCCTCCACTTT

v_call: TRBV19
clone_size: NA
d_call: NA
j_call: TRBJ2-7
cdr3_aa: CASSMVGYEQYF
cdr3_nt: TGTGCCAGTAGTATGGTGGGTTACGAGCAGTACTTC

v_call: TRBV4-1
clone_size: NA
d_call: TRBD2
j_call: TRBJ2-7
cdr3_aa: CASSLPSSGRYEQYF
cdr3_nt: TGCGCCAGCAGCCTACCGAGCAGCGGGAGGTACGAGCAGTACTTC

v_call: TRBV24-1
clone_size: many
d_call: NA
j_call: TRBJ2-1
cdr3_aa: CATSDRDPRRGWEQFF
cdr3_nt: TGTGCCACCAGTGATCGGGACCCTAGGCGTGGATGGGAGCAGTTCTTC

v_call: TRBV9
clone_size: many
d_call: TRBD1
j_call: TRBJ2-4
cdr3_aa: CASSVGETGKGNIQYF
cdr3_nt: TGTGCCAGCAGCGTCGGGGAGACAGGGAAGGGAAACATTCAGTACTTC

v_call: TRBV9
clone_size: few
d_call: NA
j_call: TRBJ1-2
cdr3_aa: CASSAVGGGYTF
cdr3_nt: TGTGCCAGCAGCGCCGTGGGGGGGGGCTACACCTTC

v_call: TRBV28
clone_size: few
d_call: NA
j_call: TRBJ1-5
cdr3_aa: CASSFGSSNQPQHF
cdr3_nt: TGTGCCAGCAGTTTCGGGAGTAGCAATCAGCCCCAGCATTTT

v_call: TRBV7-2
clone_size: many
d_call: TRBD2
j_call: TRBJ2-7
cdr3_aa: CASSLVASGSSYEQYF
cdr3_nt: TGTGCCAGCAGCTTAGTGGCTAGCGGGAGTTCCTACGAGCAGTACTTC

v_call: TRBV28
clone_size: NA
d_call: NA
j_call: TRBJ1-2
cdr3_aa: CASSPTNYGYTF
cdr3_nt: TGTGCCAGCAGTCCGACTAACTATGGCTACACCTTC

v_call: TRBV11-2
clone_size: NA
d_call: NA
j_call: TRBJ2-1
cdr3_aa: CASSQGGTPDNEQFF
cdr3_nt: TGTGCCAGCAGCCAGGGGGGGACCCCCGACAATGAGCAGTTCTTC

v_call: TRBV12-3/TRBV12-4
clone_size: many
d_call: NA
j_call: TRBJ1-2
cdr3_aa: CASSPRTGNYGYTF
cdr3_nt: TGTGCCAGCAGCCCCCGGACGGGAAACTATGGCTACACCTTC

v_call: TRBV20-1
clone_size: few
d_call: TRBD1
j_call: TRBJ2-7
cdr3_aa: CSARGYRDRGYEQYF
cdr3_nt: TGCAGTGCTAGAGGATACCGGGACAGGGGATACGAGCAGTACTTC

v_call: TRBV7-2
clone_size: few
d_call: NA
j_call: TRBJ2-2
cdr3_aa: CASSFTGNGGELFF
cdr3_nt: TGTGCCAGCAGCTTCACTGGAAATGGCGGGGAGCTGTTTTTT

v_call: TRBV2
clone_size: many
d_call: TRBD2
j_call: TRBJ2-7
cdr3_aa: CASSEALAGYYEQYF
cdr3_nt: TGTGCCAGCAGTGAAGCGTTAGCGGGATACTACGAGCAGTACTTC

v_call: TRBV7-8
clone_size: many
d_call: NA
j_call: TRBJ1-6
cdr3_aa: CASSLVANSGLHF
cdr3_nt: TGTGCCAGCAGCTTAGTGGCTAATTCCGGCCTCCACTTT

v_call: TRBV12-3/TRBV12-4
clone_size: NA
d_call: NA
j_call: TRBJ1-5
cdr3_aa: CASSFSSRQPQHF
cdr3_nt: TGTGCCAGCAGTTTTTCCTCCCGTCAGCCCCAGCATTTT

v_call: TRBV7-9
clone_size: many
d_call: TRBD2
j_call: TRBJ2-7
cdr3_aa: CASSSFQRETDEQYF
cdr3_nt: TGTGCCAGCAGCTCCTTCCAGCGGGAGACGGACGAGCAGTACTTC

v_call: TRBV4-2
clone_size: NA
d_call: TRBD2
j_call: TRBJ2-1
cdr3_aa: CASSPGLAGVWEQFF
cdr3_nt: TGCGCCAGCAGCCCGGGACTAGCGGGAGTTTGGGAGCAGTTCTTC

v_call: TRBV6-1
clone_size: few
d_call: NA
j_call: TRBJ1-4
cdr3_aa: CASRGWAQPDEKLFF
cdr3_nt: TGTGCCAGCAGGGGGTGGGCCCAACCAGATGAAAAACTGTTTTTT

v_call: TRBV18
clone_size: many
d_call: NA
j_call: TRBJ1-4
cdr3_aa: CASSPESRREKLFF
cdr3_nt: TGTGCCAGCTCACCGGAATCAAGAAGGGAAAAACTGTTTTTT

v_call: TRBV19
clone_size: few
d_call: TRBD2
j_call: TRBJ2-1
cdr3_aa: CASTISGRLGNEQFF
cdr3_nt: TGTGCCAGTACCATCAGCGGGAGGTTAGGCAATGAGCAGTTCTTC

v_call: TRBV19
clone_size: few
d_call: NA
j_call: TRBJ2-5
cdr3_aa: CASTGGRLETQYF
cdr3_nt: TGTGCCAGTACAGGGGGGCGACTGGAGACCCAGTACTTC

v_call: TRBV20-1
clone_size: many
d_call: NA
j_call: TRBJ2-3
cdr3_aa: CSAIRAGPRDTQYF
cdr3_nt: TGCAGTGCCATCCGGGCTGGCCCCCGTGATACGCAGTATTTT

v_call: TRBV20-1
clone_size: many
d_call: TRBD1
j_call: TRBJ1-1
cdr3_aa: CSAPDREVTEAFF
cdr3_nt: TGCAGTGCCCCAGACAGGGAGGTCACTGAAGCTTTCTTT

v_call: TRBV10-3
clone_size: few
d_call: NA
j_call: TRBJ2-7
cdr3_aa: CAISESVRLEQYF
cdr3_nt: TGTGCCATCAGTGAGTCGGTCCGGCTAGAGCAGTACTTC

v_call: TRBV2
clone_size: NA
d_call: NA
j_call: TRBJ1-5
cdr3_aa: CASSVDRTAINQPQHF
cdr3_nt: TGTGCCAGCAGTGTAGACCGGACCGCAATCAATCAGCCCCAGCATTTT

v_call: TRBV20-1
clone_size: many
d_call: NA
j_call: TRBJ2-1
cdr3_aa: CSAVIWAANEQFF
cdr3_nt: TGCAGTGCTGTAATTTGGGCGGCCAATGAGCAGTTCTTC

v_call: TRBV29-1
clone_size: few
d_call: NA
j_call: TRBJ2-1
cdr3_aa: CSGRTYNEQFF
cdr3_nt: TGCAGTGGAAGGACCTACAATGAGCAGTTCTTC

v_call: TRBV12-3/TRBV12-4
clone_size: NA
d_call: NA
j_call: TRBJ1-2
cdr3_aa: CASSLQGRGYTF
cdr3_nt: TGTGCCAGCAGTCTACAGGGTCGGGGCTACACCTTC

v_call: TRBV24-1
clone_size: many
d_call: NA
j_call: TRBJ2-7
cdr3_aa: CATSDLNREQYF
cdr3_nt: TGTGCCACCAGTGATTTGAACCGCGAGCAGTACTTC

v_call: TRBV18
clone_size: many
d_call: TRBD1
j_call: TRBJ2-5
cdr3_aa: CASSGQGTYQETQYF
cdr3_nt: TGTGCCAGCTCGGGACAGGGGACGTACCAAGAGACCCAGTACTTC

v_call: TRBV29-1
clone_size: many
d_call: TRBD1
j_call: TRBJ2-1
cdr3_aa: CSARSLGQGDSYNEQFF
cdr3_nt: TGCAGCGCCCGATCTTTGGGACAGGGGGATTCCTACAATGAGCAGTTCTTC

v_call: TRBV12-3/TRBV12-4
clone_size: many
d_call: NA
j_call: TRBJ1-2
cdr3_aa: CASSSGKTQYGYTF
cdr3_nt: TGTGCCAGCAGTTCCGGGAAAACTCAGTATGGCTACACCTTC

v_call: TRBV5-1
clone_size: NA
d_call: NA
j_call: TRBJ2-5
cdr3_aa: CASSLSLAEGETQYF
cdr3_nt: TGCGCCAGCAGCTTGTCTTTGGCGGAGGGAGAGACCCAGTACTTC

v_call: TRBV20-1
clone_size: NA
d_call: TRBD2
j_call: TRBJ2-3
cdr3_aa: CSASGTSGQSTDTQYF
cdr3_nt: TGCAGTGCTAGCGGGACTAGCGGACAGAGCACAGATACGCAGTATTTT